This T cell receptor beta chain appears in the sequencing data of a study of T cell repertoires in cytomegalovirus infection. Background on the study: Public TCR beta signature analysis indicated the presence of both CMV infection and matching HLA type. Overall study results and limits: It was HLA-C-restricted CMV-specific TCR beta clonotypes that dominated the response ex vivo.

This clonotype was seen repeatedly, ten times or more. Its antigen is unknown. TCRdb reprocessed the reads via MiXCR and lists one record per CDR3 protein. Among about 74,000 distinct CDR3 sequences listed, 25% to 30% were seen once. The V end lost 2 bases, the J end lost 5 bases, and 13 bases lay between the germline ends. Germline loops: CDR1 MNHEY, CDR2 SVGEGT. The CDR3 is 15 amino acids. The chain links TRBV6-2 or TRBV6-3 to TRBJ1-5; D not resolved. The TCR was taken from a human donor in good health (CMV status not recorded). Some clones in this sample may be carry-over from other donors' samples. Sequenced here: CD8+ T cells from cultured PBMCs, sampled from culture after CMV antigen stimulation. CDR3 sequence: CASSYRPLTDQPQHF. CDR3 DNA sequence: TGTGCCAGCAGTTACCGTCCGTTGACCGATCAGCCCCAGCATTTT.